Listed below are T cell receptor beta chains from one sample, sequenced in a study of regulatory T cells in long-lasting Graves disease. Each CDR3 protein is one row after TCRdb ran MiXCR on the multiplex PCR reads. The sample lists 550,000 to 600,000 distinct CDR3 sequences, about 16% seen once, with about 12% in the top ten. This sample was also put to use in a study of T cells in Graves' hyperthyroidism and ophthalmopathy.

Sample: peripheral blood mononuclear cells (PBMCs), taken at new diagnosis, from a patient treated with antithyroid drugs. The receptors shown here come from a man in his late teens or twenties with Graves disease. Each CDR3 is given with its conserved first and last residue. The D gene is left open where the match is weak. A row's size may be missing; if present it is once, few, many or a size class.

d_call clone_size j_call v_call cdr3_aa cdr3_nt
. . TRBJ1-2 TRBV7-3 CASSSGGGYGYTF TGTGCCAGCAGCTCTGGAGGGGGCTATGGCTACACCTTC
. few TRBJ2-7 TRBV3-1 CASSRVSYEQYF TGTGCCAGCAGCCGTGTATCCTACGAGCAGTACTTC
. . TRBJ1-4 TRBV19 CASSMQQKVGKLFF TGTGCCAGTAGTATGCAACAGAAAGTAGGAAAACTGTTTTTT
TRBD2 many TRBJ2-1 TRBV12-3/TRBV12-4 CASSLAASGYNEQFF TGTGCCAGCAGTTTAGCCGCTAGCGGTTACAATGAGCAGTTCTTC
. many TRBJ2-7 TRBV2 CASSGDRYEQYF TGTGCCAGCAGTGGGGACCGCTACGAGCAGTACTTC
. few TRBJ1-1 TRBV7-9 CASSPAETGNTEAFF TGTGCCAGCAGCCCGGCCGAGACTGGGAACACTGAAGCTTTCTTT
. once TRBJ1-5 TRBV10-2 CASRDSDQPQHF TGCGCCAGCAGAGACAGTGATCAGCCCCAGCATTTT
. many TRBJ2-7 TRBV28 CASSFFGSDYEQYF TGTGCCAGCAGTTTTTTCGGGAGTGACTACGAGCAGTACTTC
. many TRBJ2-3 TRBV6-1 CASSPRNRTDTQYF TGTGCCAGCAGCCCGCGGAATCGCACAGATACGCAGTATTTT
TRBD2 many TRBJ2-1 TRBV9 CASSPSGRALVHNEQFF TGTGCCAGCAGCCCTAGCGGGAGGGCCTTGGTGCACAATGAGCAGTTCTTC
. . TRBJ2-7 TRBV4-1 CASSPQDSEQYF TGCGCCAGCAGCCCCCAAGACTCCGAGCAGTACTTC
. . TRBJ2-5 TRBV7-6 CASSPRTAGEYQETQYF TGTGCCAGCAGCCCGCGAACCGCCGGAGAGTACCAAGAGACCCAGTACTTC
. many TRBJ2-7 TRBV28 CASSLGNVGYEQYF TGTGCCAGCAGTTTGGGTAATGTTGGCTACGAGCAGTACTTC
. many TRBJ1-2 TRBV6-5 CASSFRPGNGYTF TGTGCCAGCAGTTTCCGACCAGGGAATGGCTACACCTTC
TRBD2 . TRBJ2-2 TRBV24-1 CATPGLAPYLYTGELSF TGTGCCACGCCGGGACTAGCGCCTTATCTCTACACCGGGGAGCTGTCTTTT
TRBD1 many TRBJ1-1 TRBV5-1 CASSRTQGATEAFF TGCGCCAGCAGCCGAACGCAGGGGGCCACTGAAGCTTTCTTT
TRBD2 . TRBJ2-3 TRBV18 CASSIPGLAPSTDTQYF TGTGCCAGCTCAATCCCGGGACTAGCGCCTAGCACAGATACGCAGTATTTT
. few TRBJ2-2 TRBV6-5 CASSYEPRGTGELFF TGTGCCAGCAGTTACGAGCCTCGAGGCACCGGGGAGCTGTTTTTT
. many TRBJ2-6 TRBV28 CASSTLLGVSGANVLTF TGTGCCAGCAGCACCCTCCTGGGAGTATCTGGGGCCAACGTCCTGACTTTC
. . TRBJ2-1 TRBV20-1 CSATTLGGKEYNEQFF TGCAGTGCTACAACCCTGGGGGGAAAGGAGTACAATGAGCAGTTCTTC